This T cell receptor beta chain was identified during a study of T cell responses to AZD1222 COVID-19 vaccine. Losses at the gene ends were 0 bases for V and 4 bases for J; bases not matched to a gene: 14. CDR3 length: 18 amino acids. Looked up from germline, CDR1 is SGHTS and CDR2 is YDEGEE. Clones were sequenced by immunoSEQ multiplex PCR, and TCRdb holds only the in-frame ones, with some missing. Seen here are approximately 150,000 clones, roughly 90% observed once, and the top ten hold more than 1.1%. The TCR sequence derives from an adult in good health. J is TRBJ2-3 and V is TRBV5-8; 7 bases are shared with TRBD2. The sample was peripheral blood, taken on day 0 of AZD1222 vaccination. In DNA form, the CDR3 reads TGTGCCAGCAGCTTGGAAGTCGGACTAGGGTCCTGGTCAGATACGCAGTATTTT. Protein product: CASSLEVGLGSWSDTQYF.